The rows below give T cell receptor beta chains drawn from one sample of a study of blood T cell repertoires in COVID-19. TCRdb's table, derived via immunoSEQ multiplex PCR, lists solely in-frame clones and lacks some. The sample gives some 83,000 clones, roughly 84% of which show up once; around 3.4% is in the top ten. Specimen: peripheral blood. The receptor source for this set is a man aged 45-65 years with acute or convalescent COVID-19. Each CDR3 is given with its conserved first and last residue. A D gene is named only where the DNA matches it firmly. Some rows have no size entry. The others give once, few or many, or a class for an expanded clone.

>-|-|TRBJ2-5|TRBV28
TGTGCCAGCAGTTCTGGGGCGGCAGGACAAGAGACCCAGTACTTC
CASSSGAAGQETQYF
>-|TRBD1|TRBJ2-7|TRBV18
TGTGCCAGCCAACAGGGGAACGAGCAGTACTTC
CASQQGNEQYF
>-|TRBD2|TRBJ2-3|TRBV10-3
TGTGCCATCCTAGGGCTAGCGGGAGATACGCAGTATTTT
CAILGLAGDTQYF
>few|-|TRBJ1-1|TRBV18
TGTGCCAGCTCACAGGACAGTTTGAACACTGAAGCTTTCTTT
CASSQDSLNTEAFF
>-|TRBD1|TRBJ1-2|TRBV3-1/TRBV3-2
TGTGCCAGCAGGCAAAACAGGGGTGGCTACACCTTC
CASRQNRGGYTF
>-|-|TRBJ1-5|TRBV28
TGTGCCAGCAGTTTGCGGGAATTGAAGCCCCAGCATTTT
CASSLRELKPQHF
>-|TRBD1|TRBJ1-2|TRBV7-2
TGTGCCAGCAGCTCCGGGACAGGAGATGGCTACACCTTC
CASSSGTGDGYTF
>-|-|TRBJ1-3|TRBV30
TGTGCCTGGAGTGTTCCAGGCATGTTCTCTGGAAACACCATATATTTT
CAWSVPGMFSGNTIYF
>-|TRBD2|TRBJ2-3|TRBV7-2
TGTGCCAGCAGCCCTAGCGGGAGTGTAGCAGATACGCAGTATTTT
CASSPSGSVADTQYF
>-|-|TRBJ1-6|TRBV18
TGTGCCAGCTCACTACCGGGAGCTAATTCACCCCTCCACTTT
CASSLPGANSPLHF
>-|-|TRBJ2-7|TRBV5-1
TGCGCCAGCAGCCTTCCGGGACATCCAGTTTACGAGCAGTACTTC
CASSLPGHPVYEQYF
>-|TRBD1|TRBJ2-1|TRBV24-1
TGTGCCACCAGTGATAACTACAGGGGTGGGCAGTTCTTC
CATSDNYRGGQFF
>few|-|TRBJ2-7|TRBV18
TGTGCCAGCCGGAAGGGGGACACGCCCTACGAGCAGTACTTC
CASRKGDTPYEQYF
>-|-|TRBJ1-5|TRBV6-2/TRBV6-3
TGTGCCAGCAGTCCGGACAGTAGCAATCAGCCCCAGCATTTT
CASSPDSSNQPQHF
>-|-|TRBJ2-1|TRBV11-3
TGTGCCAGCAGCAATGGGCGCTGGGACAATGAGCAGTTCTTC
CASSNGRWDNEQFF
>-|-|TRBJ1-6|TRBV7-8
TGTGCCAGCAGCTACCCCGGGGTTGTGTATTCACCCCTCCACTTT
CASSYPGVVYSPLHF
>-|-|TRBJ2-1|TRBV6-2/TRBV6-3
TGTGCCAGCAGCCGGACTGAGAATGAGCAGTTCTTC
CASSRTENEQFF
>-|TRBD2|TRBJ2-3|TRBV7-8
TGTGCCAGCAGCTTGGAGAGCGGGAGTAAGGCAGATACGCAGTATTTT
CASSLESGSKADTQYF
>once|TRBD1|TRBJ1-5|TRBV5-5
TGTGCCAGCAGCCCCACAGGGGTCAAGGTAGGCAATCAGCCCCAGCATTTT
CASSPTGVKVGNQPQHF
>-|-|TRBJ2-5|TRBV7-2
TGTGCCAGCAGCTTAGTGCGTGGGAGAACTTTGAGTTTAGAGACCCAGTACTTC
CASSLVRGRTLSLETQYF
>-|TRBD2|TRBJ2-1|TRBV6-5
TGTGCCAGCAGAATTAGCGGGAGAGTCTACAATGAGCAGTTCTTC
CASRISGRVYNEQFF
>few|TRBD2|TRBJ2-1|TRBV11-3
TGTGCCAGCAGCAGGATTCGAGGGAGGGGCTACAATGAGCAGTTCTTC
CASSRIRGRGYNEQFF
>-|-|TRBJ1-6|TRBV4-2
TGTGCCAGCAGCCAAGTGCCGGAGTCACCCCTCCACTTT
CASSQVPESPLHF
>-|-|TRBJ2-3|TRBV4-3
TGCGCCAGCAGCCAAGATTTCTTCACAGATACGCAGTATTTT
CASSQDFFTDTQYF
>-|-|TRBJ2-4|TRBV30
TGTGCCTGGAGTGTAGGGACACGGAACATTCAGTACTTC
CAWSVGTRNIQYF
>-|-|TRBJ1-6|TRBV6-5
TGTGCCAGCAGTTATCAGGGGTCCTATAATTCACCCCTCCACTTT
CASSYQGSYNSPLHF
>-|TRBD1|TRBJ2-1|TRBV9
TGTGCCAGCAGCGCGGACAGGGATGAGCAGTTCTTC
CASSADRDEQFF
>-|TRBD1|TRBJ2-7|TRBV9
TGTGCCAGCAGCCTCGGACAGGGGGATTACGAGCAGTACTTC
CASSLGQGDYEQYF
>-|-|TRBJ1-6|TRBV4-1
TGCGCCAGCAGCCCTAAACCAGGGCCGAGCTCCTATAATTCACCCCTCCACTTT
CASSPKPGPSSYNSPLHF
>-|TRBD1|TRBJ2-2|TRBV27
TGTGCCAGCAGTTTAAGGCTGGGGACAGATAACACCGGGGAGCTGTTTTTT
CASSLRLGTDNTGELFF
>-|-|TRBJ1-2|TRBV6-5
TGTGCCAGCAGTTACGCGCAGGCCTTGAACTATGGCTACACCTTC
CASSYAQALNYGYTF
>-|TRBD1|TRBJ2-7|TRBV4-2
TGTGCCAGCAGCCAAACACCGGGACAGGGCTCCGAGCAGTACTTC
CASSQTPGQGSEQYF
>-|-|TRBJ1-6|TRBV5-1
TGCGCCAGCAGCCGGACAGACTATAATTCACCCCTCCACTTT
CASSRTDYNSPLHF
>-|TRBD2|TRBJ2-7|TRBV7-8
TGTGCCAGCAGCTCTATAGCGGGAGCCCTCCTCTACGAGCAGTACTTC
CASSSIAGALLYEQYF
>-|-|TRBJ2-1|TRBV5-1
TGCGCCAGCAGCACAGGGCTAGCGGCCCTCTCCTACAATGAGCAGTTCTTC
CASSTGLAALSYNEQFF
>-|-|TRBJ1-1|TRBV5-4
TGTGCCAGCAGCTTGGGACAGCTTATGAACACTGAAGCTTTCTTT
CASSLGQLMNTEAFF
>-|TRBD1|TRBJ2-2|TRBV28
TGTGCCAGCAGTTCCGGGACAGCGAACACCGGGGAGCTGTTTTTT
CASSSGTANTGELFF
>-|TRBD1|TRBJ1-2|TRBV6-5
TGTGCCAGCACGCATACGGGACAGGGCTGGTATGGCTACACCTTC
CASTHTGQGWYGYTF
>-|-|TRBJ2-1|TRBV5-6
TGTGCCAGCAGCTTACAGCTCCTTAGCTCCTACAATGAGCAGTTCTTC
CASSLQLLSSYNEQFF
>-|-|TRBJ2-7|TRBV21-1
TGTGCCAGCCCCCCCGCCTTCTCGACAGAGGAGCAGTACTTC
CASPPAFSTEEQYF
>once|-|TRBJ2-7|TRBV4-3
TGCGCCAGCAGCCAAGCGTCCGGGACTTCCTACGAGCAGTACTTC
CASSQASGTSYEQYF
>-|-|TRBJ2-3|TRBV7-3
TGTGCCAGCAGCTTAAGCGGAGATACGCAGTATTTT
CASSLSGDTQYF
>-|-|TRBJ2-7|TRBV2
TGTGCCAGCTCGCTAGGGGTCTACGAGCAGTACTTC
CASSLGVYEQYF
>-|TRBD2|TRBJ2-3|TRBV7-9
TGTGCCAGCGGGGGACTAGCGCTCACAGATACGCAGTATTTT
CASGGLALTDTQYF
>-|-|TRBJ2-1|TRBV6-1
TGTGCCAGCAGTGCGGGAAGTGGGACAACCTACAATGAGCAGTTCTTC
CASSAGSGTTYNEQFF
>-|-|TRBJ1-2|TRBV3-1/TRBV3-2
TGTGCCAGCAGCTCCCAGGGTCCCCATGGCTACACCTTC
CASSSQGPHGYTF
>-|-|TRBJ2-7|TRBV28
TGTGCCAGCAGCCCCCCGGGAAGATACGAGCAGTACTTC
CASSPPGRYEQYF
>-|-|TRBJ1-6|TRBV28
TGTGCCAGCAGTGACAGCGTCGGTATGTTACGCCTCCACTTT
CASSDSVGMLRLHF
>-|-|TRBJ1-3|TRBV18
TGTGCCAGCTCACCACCGGCCGACTCTGGAAACACCATATATTTT
CASSPPADSGNTIYF
>-|-|TRBJ1-4|TRBV28
TGTGCCAGCCGGGACACTACTAATGAAAAACTGTTTTTT
CASRDTTNEKLFF
>-|TRBD2|TRBJ2-1|TRBV18
TGTGCCAGCTCACCCCAGAGCGGGAGATGGGGCAATGAGCAGTTCTTC
CASSPQSGRWGNEQFF
>-|-|TRBJ1-3|TRBV7-8
TGTGCCAGCAGCTTCTTAGATGGAAACACCATATATTTT
CASSFLDGNTIYF
>-|-|TRBJ1-5|TRBV19
TGTGCCAGTAGTCTAGACACAGGGTTCCGGCCCCAGCATTTT
CASSLDTGFRPQHF
>-|TRBD2|TRBJ2-1|TRBV5-4
TGTGCCAGCAGCTGGGGGGGACCCTACAATGAGCAGTTCTTC
CASSWGGPYNEQFF
>-|TRBD1|TRBJ2-5|TRBV6-5
TGTGCCAGCAGTTACATCGGGACAGGGGCTGAGACCCAGTACTTC
CASSYIGTGAETQYF
>-|-|TRBJ2-7|TRBV30
TGTGCCTGGGGGGCCCCCTACGAGCAGTACTTC
CAWGAPYEQYF